Sequencing of this T cell receptor (beta chain) was carried out in a study of T cell responses to AZD1222 COVID-19 vaccine. Broader study findings: Receipt of two AZD1222 doses was followed by a rise in Spike-specific TCR breadth and depth. Just a handful of AZD1222 recipients were seropositive at baseline.

The data were produced by immunoSEQ multiplex PCR, yet TCRdb's version contains in-frame clones alone and is incomplete. The sample records 130,000 to 150,000 clones, about nine tenths being singletons. As to this clone: The antigen remains undetermined.

Trimming cost V 0 bases and J 4 bases, with 11 bases left between them. The germline V gene encodes CDR1 SGDLS and CDR2 YYNGEE. CDR3 length: 14 amino acids. V gene TRBV9 combines with J gene TRBJ2-7, with D perhaps matching TRBD1 or TRBD2 (5 bases each). The source is an adult in good health. The starting material was peripheral blood, obtained on day 0 of MenACWY control vaccination. The CDR3 DNA follows: TGTGCCAGCAGCGTAGCATCCGGGACGTACGAGCAGTACTTC. Translating gives CASSVASGTYEQYF. Based on the CDR3 plus reference TRBV9 and TRBJ2-7, the full variable domain is DSGVTQTPKHLITATGQRVTLRCSPRSGDLSVYWYQQSLDQGLQFLIQYYNGEERAKGNILERFSAQQFPDLHSELNLSSLELGDSALYFCASSVASGTYEQYFGPGTRLTVT.